A selection of T cell receptor beta chains follows, all from one sample in a study of cytomegalovirus exposure and HLA in healthy donors. Data came from immunoSEQ multiplex PCR; TCRdb stores just in-frame clones and leaves some out. The table lists about 190,000 clones, 75% to 85% of them singletons. The sequencing input was PBMCs. These receptors all come from a woman under 30 in good health and CMV-seronegative. Both conserved end residues are part of each CDR3. Each record gives: V gene, J gene, D gene, clone size, CDR3 length, CDR3 DNA, CDR3 protein. The D gene is left open where the match is weak. Size is stated for part of the rows, as once, few or many counts, or as a class when the clone is expanded.

TRBV5-4	TRBJ1-2	NA	NA	15	TGTGCCAGCAGCTTGGGAAGGGGTATTGGCTATGGCTACACCTTC	CASSLGRGIGYGYTF
TRBV6-1	TRBJ1-5	TRBD1	few	14	TGTGCCAGCAGTGAAGAGGGGACAGAACAGCCCCAGCATTTT	CASSEEGTEQPQHF
TRBV5-1	TRBJ1-5	NA	NA	14	TGCGCCAGCAGCCCGGGAGGTGCCAATCAGCCCCAGCATTTT	CASSPGGANQPQHF
TRBV19	TRBJ1-1	NA	once	14	TGTGCCAGTAGTCCCCTAGACGGATTAACTGAAGCTTTCTTT	CASSPLDGLTEAFF
TRBV29-1	TRBJ2-7	TRBD1	once	14	TGCAGCGTATTAAGACAGGGGGAGTTCTACGAGCAGTACTTC	CSVLRQGEFYEQYF
TRBV20-1	TRBJ2-5	NA	once	10	TGCAGTGCTATTAAAGAGACCCAGTACTTC	CSAIKETQYF
TRBV2	TRBJ1-3	TRBD1	NA	14	TGTGCCAGCAGGGCAGGGGGGTCTGGAAACACCATATATTTT	CASRAGGSGNTIYF
TRBV2	TRBJ2-3	NA	NA	15	TGTGCCAGCAGTGAAGGCAGGGGTAGCACAGATACGCAGTATTTT	CASSEGRGSTDTQYF
TRBV6-7	TRBJ1-2	TRBD1	NA	20	TGTGCCAGCAGTTACTCGATGGGAGGACGGGACAGCCGAGCTAACTATGGCTACACCTTC	CASSYSMGGRDSRANYGYTF
TRBV6-5	TRBJ2-7	TRBD1	NA	14	TGTGCCAGCAGATCCGACAGGGTTCCCTACGAGCAGTACTTC	CASRSDRVPYEQYF
TRBV6-7	TRBJ2-7	TRBD1	NA	19	TGTGCCAGCAGTTACTCGTCATGGCTGGGGGGGACAGGGGGCTACGAGCAGTACTTC	CASSYSSWLGGTGGYEQYF
TRBV4-2	TRBJ2-1	TRBD2	NA	16	TGTGCCAGCAGCCAAGATCCCGGGGTAGCGGGGGGGGAGCAGTTCTTC	CASSQDPGVAGGEQFF
TRBV6-6	TRBJ1-4	NA	NA	14	TGTGCCAGCCTATTTCGTGGGGGGAATGAAAAACTGTTTTTT	CASLFRGGNEKLFF
TRBV9	TRBJ2-3	TRBD2	NA	16	TGTGCCAGCAGCGTAGATCCTAGCGGGGGGGCAGATACGCAGTATTTT	CASSVDPSGGADTQYF
TRBV5-1	TRBJ1-2	TRBD1	NA	15	TGCGCCAGCAGCTCAAGGACAGGGGGCTTTGATGGCTACACCTTC	CASSSRTGGFDGYTF
TRBV6-5	TRBJ2-7	TRBD2	few	15	TGTGCCAGCCGCACCCCCGGGACTAGCGCCTACGAGCAGTACTTC	CASRTPGTSAYEQYF
TRBV6-6	TRBJ1-2	TRBD1	NA	13	TGTGCCACCTGCAGGGGGCACAACTATGGCTACACCTTC	CATCRGHNYGYTF
TRBV9	TRBJ2-1	TRBD2	NA	16	TGTGCCAGCACGGGCGCTAGCGGGGGGGGATGGAATGAGCAGTTCTTC	CASTGASGGGWNEQFF
TRBV25-1	TRBJ2-7	TRBD1	NA	16	TGTGCCAGCAGTGAGCCCCCGGGACAGGGTCCTCCCGAGCAGTACTTC	CASSEPPGQGPPEQYF
TRBV27	TRBJ1-3	TRBD1	NA	14	TGTGCCAGCAGGAGACAGGGAGCAGGAAACACCATATATTTT	CASRRQGAGNTIYF
TRBV19	TRBJ2-3	NA	NA	15	TGTGCCAGTACCATGACGACAGCTACAACAGATACGCAGTATTTT	CASTMTTATTDTQYF
TRBV29-1	TRBJ2-1	TRBD1	NA	17	TGCAGCGTTGGCTTCGGGACAGGCAAGTGGTCCTACAATGAGCAGTTCTTC	CSVGFGTGKWSYNEQFF
TRBV9	TRBJ2-5	TRBD2	once	17	TGTGCCAGCAGCGTTCAGTTTAGCGGGGGGGCCAGGGAGACCCAGTACTTC	CASSVQFSGGARETQYF
TRBV27	TRBJ1-2	NA	NA	12	TGTGCCAGCGGTACAGGGTGGGTGGGCTACACCTTC	CASGTGWVGYTF
TRBV27	TRBJ2-3	TRBD2	once	15	TGTGCCAGCAGTTTCCCTGGACTAGGGGTTGATACGCAGTATTTT	CASSFPGLGVDTQYF
TRBV10-2	TRBJ2-3	TRBD1	NA	14	TGCGCCAGCAGTAGACAGGGACGCACAGATACGCAGTATTTT	CASSRQGRTDTQYF
TRBV6-1	TRBJ1-4	NA	few	15	TGTGCCAGCAGTGATCAGACAGGAGGTAATGAAAAACTGTTTTTT	CASSDQTGGNEKLFF
TRBV28	TRBJ2-1	NA	NA	13	TGTGCCAGCAGTCGGGTCGACCTCAATGAGCAGTTCTTC	CASSRVDLNEQFF
TRBV28	TRBJ2-7	NA	NA	15	TGTGCCAGCAATTACCTACTAGGCCTTACCTCCGAGCAGTACTTC	CASNYLLGLTSEQYF
TRBV11-1	TRBJ2-1	TRBD2	NA	13	TGTGCCAGCATGCTAGCGGGAGGCAATGAGCAGTTCTTC	CASMLAGGNEQFF
TRBV6-5	TRBJ2-3	NA	once	14	TGTGCCAGCAGGGCCGGCGGGGGCGGGGATACGCAGTATTTT	CASRAGGGGDTQYF
TRBV28	TRBJ2-1	TRBD2	NA	18	TGTGCCAGCAGTTCACCCGTCGTAGTTGCGGGAGTAAGGAGTGAGCAGTTCTTC	CASSSPVVVAGVRSEQFF
TRBV5-1	TRBJ2-3	NA	NA	15	TGCGCCAGCAGCTTGGGGGACACTAGCACAGATACGCAGTATTTT	CASSLGDTSTDTQYF
TRBV5-4	TRBJ2-1	TRBD1	NA	13	TGTGCCAGCAGCACGGACAGGGCCAATGAGCAGTTCTTC	CASSTDRANEQFF
TRBV4-1	TRBJ2-3	TRBD2	few	16	TGCGCCAGCAGCCAAGTTGAGCGGGGGGCCGCAGATACGCAGTATTTT	CASSQVERGAADTQYF
TRBV2	TRBJ2-7	NA	NA	14	TGTGCCAGCAGGAGAATACAGGGTATTTACGAGCAGTACTTC	CASRRIQGIYEQYF
TRBV19	TRBJ2-7	NA	NA	14	TGTGCCAGTAGTATGTTGGGGAGCTCCTACGAGCAGTACTTC	CASSMLGSSYEQYF
TRBV5-1	TRBJ2-3	NA	NA	14	TGCGCCAGCAGCTTGGGGGGGGGCTCAGATACGCAGTATTTT	CASSLGGGSDTQYF
TRBV7-9	TRBJ2-7	TRBD2	NA	15	TGTGCCACCCTTCCCGCTAGCGGGAGGTTCCACGAGCAGTACTTC	CATLPASGRFHEQYF
TRBV7-9	TRBJ1-1	TRBD1	NA	13	TGTGCCAGCAGCTTGACAGGGGGGACTGAAGCTTTCTTT	CASSLTGGTEAFF
TRBV11-2	TRBJ2-1	NA	NA	16	TGTGCCAGCAGCTTAGGGTTAAGCGGAAATTACAATGAGCAGTTCTTC	CASSLGLSGNYNEQFF
TRBV23-1	TRBJ1-1	NA	NA	15	TGCGCCAGCACGACCCGGGTATCGATGAACACTGAAGCTTTCTTT	CASTTRVSMNTEAFF
TRBV5-1	TRBJ2-3	TRBD2	NA	14	TGCGCCAGCAGCCAGCCGACTAGCGGAGATACGCAGTATTTT	CASSQPTSGDTQYF
TRBV29-1	TRBJ2-3	NA	NA	13	TGCAGCGTTGAGGTCCGGGAACCAGATACGCAGTATTTT	CSVEVREPDTQYF
TRBV27	TRBJ2-7	NA	NA	13	TGTGCCAGCAGTCCCCAAACGGCCTACGAGCAGTACTTC	CASSPQTAYEQYF
TRBV30	TRBJ1-2	TRBD1	NA	15	TGTGCCTGGAGCCGAGAAGGACAGGGGGCGGGTGGCTACACCTTC	CAWSREGQGAGGYTF
TRBV6-6	TRBJ2-3	NA	NA	13	TGTGCCAGCAGTTACGAGGCGACAGTTACGCAGTATTTT	CASSYEATVTQYF
TRBV28	TRBJ2-1	TRBD1	NA	16	TGTGCCAGCAGTCCTCCCCGGGCAGGGGGTCTCGTGGAGCAGTTCTTC	CASSPPRAGGLVEQFF
TRBV19	TRBJ1-1	TRBD1	NA	15	TGTGCCAGTCGTAGAACCACCGGGACAGGGAGTGAAGCTTTCTTT	CASRRTTGTGSEAFF
TRBV6-1	TRBJ1-2	NA	NA	15	TGTGCCAGCAGTGCACTCCGGGCCCCAGGGGATGGCTACACCTTC	CASSALRAPGDGYTF
TRBV10-3	TRBJ2-3	NA	NA	13	TGTGCCGCCAACGGGGGGCCTTCGGATACGCAGTATTTT	CAANGGPSDTQYF
TRBV28	TRBJ2-7	TRBD2	NA	15	TGTGCCAGCCAGGGGCTAGCGGGAGTTCAACACGAGCAGTACTTC	CASQGLAGVQHEQYF
TRBV28	TRBJ2-5	NA	NA	13	TGTGCCAGCAGTTTACTAGAGGGTGAGACCCAGTACTTC	CASSLLEGETQYF
TRBV9	TRBJ2-1	TRBD2	once	17	TGTGCCAGCAGCAACAAATTAGCGGGGGGTGGACACAATGAGCAGTTCTTC	CASSNKLAGGGHNEQFF
TRBV4-1	TRBJ1-2	TRBD1	NA	15	TGCGCCAGCAGCCAAGATATGGACAGGGGCTATGGCTACACCTTC	CASSQDMDRGYGYTF
TRBV27	TRBJ1-6	TRBD1	NA	14	TGTGCCAGCATCCTACACAGGGGAGATTCACCCCTCCACTTT	CASILHRGDSPLHF
TRBV6-1	TRBJ2-7	NA	NA	12	TGTGCCAGCAGTTTCTCTCTTTACGAGCAGTACTTC	CASSFSLYEQYF